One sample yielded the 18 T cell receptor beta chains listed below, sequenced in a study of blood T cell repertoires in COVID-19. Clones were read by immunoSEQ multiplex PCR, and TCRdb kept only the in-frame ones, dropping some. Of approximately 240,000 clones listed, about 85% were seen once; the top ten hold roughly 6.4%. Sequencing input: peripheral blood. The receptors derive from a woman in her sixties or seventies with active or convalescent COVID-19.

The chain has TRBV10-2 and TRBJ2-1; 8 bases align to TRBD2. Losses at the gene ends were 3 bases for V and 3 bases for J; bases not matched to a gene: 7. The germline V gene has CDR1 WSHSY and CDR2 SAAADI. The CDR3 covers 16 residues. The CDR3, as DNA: TGCGCCAGCAGTGAAGTCGGTAGCGGGGACTACAATGAGCAGTTCTTC. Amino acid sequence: CASSEVGSGDYNEQFF.

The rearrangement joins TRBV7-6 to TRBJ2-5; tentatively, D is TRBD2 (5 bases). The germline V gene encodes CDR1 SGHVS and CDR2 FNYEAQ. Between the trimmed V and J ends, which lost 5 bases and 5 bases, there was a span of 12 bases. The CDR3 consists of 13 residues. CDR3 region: CASSLRDWETQYF. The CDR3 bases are TGTGCCAGCAGCCTACGGGATTGGGAGACCCAGTACTTC.

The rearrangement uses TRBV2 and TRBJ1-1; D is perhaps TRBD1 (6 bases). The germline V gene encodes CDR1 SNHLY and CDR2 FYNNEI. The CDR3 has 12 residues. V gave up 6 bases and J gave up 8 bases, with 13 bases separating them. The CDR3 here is CASSLLQGEAFF. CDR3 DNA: TGTGCCAGCAGCTTACTTCAGGGGGAAGCTTTCTTT.

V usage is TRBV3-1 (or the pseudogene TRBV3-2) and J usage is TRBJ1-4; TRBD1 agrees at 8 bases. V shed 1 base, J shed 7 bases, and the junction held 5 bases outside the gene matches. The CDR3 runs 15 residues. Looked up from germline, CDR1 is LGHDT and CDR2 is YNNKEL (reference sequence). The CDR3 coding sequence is TGTGCCAGCAGCCAAGTCAGGACAGGGTCTGAAAAACTGTTTTTT. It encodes CASSQVRTGSEKLFF.

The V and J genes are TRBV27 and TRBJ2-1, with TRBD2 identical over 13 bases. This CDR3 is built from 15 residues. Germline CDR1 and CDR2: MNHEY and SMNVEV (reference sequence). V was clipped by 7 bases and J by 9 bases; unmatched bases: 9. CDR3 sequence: CASTAGLAGTSEQFF. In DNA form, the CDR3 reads TGTGCCAGCACCGCGGGACTAGCGGGAACCAGTGAGCAGTTCTTC.

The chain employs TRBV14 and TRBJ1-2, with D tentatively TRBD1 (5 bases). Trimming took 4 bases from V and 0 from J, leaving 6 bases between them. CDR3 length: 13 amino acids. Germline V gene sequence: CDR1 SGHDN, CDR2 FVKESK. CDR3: CASSRQSNYGYTF. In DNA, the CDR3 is TGTGCCAGCAGCCGACAGTCTAACTATGGCTACACCTTC. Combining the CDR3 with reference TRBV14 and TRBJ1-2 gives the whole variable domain EAGVTQFPSHSVIEKGQTVTLRCDPISGHDNLYWYRRVMGKEIKFLLHFVKESKQDESGMPNNRFLAERTGGTYSTLKVQPAELEDSGVYFCASSRQSNYGYTFGSGTRLTVV.

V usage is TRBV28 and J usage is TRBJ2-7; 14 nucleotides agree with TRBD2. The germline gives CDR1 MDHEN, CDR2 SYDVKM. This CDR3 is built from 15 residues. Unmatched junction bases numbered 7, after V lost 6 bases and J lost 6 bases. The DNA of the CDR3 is TGTGCCAGCAGCTGGGGACTAGCGGGAGTGGGCGAGCAGTACTTC. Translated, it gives CASSWGLAGVGEQYF.

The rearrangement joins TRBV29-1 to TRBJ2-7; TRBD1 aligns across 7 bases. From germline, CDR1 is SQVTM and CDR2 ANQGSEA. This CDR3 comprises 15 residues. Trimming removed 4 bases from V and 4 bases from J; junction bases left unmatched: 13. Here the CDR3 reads CSVVYPRQGVYEQYF. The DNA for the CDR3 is TGCAGCGTTGTATACCCAAGACAGGGTGTATACGAGCAGTACTTC.

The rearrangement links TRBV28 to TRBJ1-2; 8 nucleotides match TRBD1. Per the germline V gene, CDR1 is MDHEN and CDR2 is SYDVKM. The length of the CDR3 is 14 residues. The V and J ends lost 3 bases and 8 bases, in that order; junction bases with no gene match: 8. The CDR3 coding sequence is TGTGCCAGCAGTTTGCCAGGGGGCGCGGGGGGCTACACCTTC. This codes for CASSLPGGAGGYTF.

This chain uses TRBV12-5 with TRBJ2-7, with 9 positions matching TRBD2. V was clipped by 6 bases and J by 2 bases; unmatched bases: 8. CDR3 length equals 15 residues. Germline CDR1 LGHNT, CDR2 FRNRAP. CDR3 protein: CASGPRPSGTYEQYF. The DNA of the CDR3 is TGTGCTAGTGGCCCCCGGCCTAGCGGGACCTACGAGCAGTACTTC.

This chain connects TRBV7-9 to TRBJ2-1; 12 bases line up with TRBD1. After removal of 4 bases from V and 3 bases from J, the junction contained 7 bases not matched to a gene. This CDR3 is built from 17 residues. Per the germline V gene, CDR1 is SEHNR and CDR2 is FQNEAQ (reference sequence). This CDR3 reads CASSSSRDRGRYNEQFF. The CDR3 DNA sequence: TGTGCCAGCAGCTCGTCCCGGGACAGGGGGCGCTACAATGAGCAGTTCTTC. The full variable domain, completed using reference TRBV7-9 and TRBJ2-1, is DTGVSQNPRHKITKRGQNVTFRCDPISEHNRLYWYRQTLGQGPEFLTYFQNEAQLEKSRLLSDRFSAERPKGSFSTLEIQRTEQGDSAMYLCASSSSRDRGRYNEQFFGPGTRLTVL.

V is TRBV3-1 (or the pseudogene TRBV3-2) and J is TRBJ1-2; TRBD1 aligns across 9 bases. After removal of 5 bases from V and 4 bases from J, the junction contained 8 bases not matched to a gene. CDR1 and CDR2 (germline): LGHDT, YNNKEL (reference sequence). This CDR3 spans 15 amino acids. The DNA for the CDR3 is TGTGCCAGCAGCGACCGGGACAGGGACCTCTATGGCTACACCTTC. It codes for CASSDRDRDLYGYTF.

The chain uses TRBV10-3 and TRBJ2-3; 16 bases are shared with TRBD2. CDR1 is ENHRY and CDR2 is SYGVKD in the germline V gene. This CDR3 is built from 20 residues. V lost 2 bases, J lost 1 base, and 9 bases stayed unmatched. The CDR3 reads CAISEPLGTSGGAGTDTQYF. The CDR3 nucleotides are TGTGCCATCAGTGAGCCCCTCGGGACTAGCGGGGGGGCCGGCACAGATACGCAGTATTTT.

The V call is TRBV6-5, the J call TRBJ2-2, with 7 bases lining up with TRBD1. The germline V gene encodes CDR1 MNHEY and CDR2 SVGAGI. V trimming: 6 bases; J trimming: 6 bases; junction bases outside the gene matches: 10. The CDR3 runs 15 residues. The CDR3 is CASSRDSIPPGELFF. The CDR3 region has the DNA TGTGCCAGCAGCCGGGACAGCATCCCTCCCGGGGAGCTGTTTTTT.

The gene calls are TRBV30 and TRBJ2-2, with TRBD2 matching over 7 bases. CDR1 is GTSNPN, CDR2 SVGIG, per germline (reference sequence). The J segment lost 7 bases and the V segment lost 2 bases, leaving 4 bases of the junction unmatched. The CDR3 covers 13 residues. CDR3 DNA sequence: TGTGCCTGGAGTCGGCGGGAGCACGGGGAGCTGTTTTTT. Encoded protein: CAWSRREHGELFF.

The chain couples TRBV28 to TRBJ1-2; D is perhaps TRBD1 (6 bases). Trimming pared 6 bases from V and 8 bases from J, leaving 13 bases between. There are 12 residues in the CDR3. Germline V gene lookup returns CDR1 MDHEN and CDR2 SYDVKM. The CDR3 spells CASSLQGNGYTF. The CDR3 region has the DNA TGTGCCAGCAGCCTCCAGGGGAACGGCTACACCTTC.

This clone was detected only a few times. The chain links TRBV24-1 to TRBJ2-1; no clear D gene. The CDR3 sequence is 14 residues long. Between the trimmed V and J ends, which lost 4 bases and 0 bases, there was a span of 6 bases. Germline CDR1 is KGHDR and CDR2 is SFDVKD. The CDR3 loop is CATSEAFSYNEQFF. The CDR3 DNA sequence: TGTGCCACCAGTGAGGCATTCTCCTACAATGAGCAGTTCTTC.

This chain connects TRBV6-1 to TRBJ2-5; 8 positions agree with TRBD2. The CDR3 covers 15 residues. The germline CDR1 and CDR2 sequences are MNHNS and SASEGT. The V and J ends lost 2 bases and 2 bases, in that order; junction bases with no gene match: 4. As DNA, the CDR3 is TGTGCCAGCAGTGAACGACGGGGGGGACAAGAGACCCAGTACTTC. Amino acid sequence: CASSERRGGQETQYF.